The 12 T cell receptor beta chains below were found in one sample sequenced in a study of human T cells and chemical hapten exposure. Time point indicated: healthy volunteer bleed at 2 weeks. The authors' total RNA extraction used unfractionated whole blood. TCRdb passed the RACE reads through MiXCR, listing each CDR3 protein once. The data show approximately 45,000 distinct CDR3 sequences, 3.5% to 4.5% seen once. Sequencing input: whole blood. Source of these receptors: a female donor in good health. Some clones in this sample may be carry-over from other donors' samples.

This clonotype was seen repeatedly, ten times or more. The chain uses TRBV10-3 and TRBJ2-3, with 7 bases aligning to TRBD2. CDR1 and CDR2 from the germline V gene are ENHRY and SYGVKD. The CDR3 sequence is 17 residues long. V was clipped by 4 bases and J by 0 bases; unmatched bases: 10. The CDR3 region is CAISGRTSDPSTDTQYF. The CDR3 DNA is TGTGCCATCAGTGGGCGTACTAGCGACCCAAGCACAGATACGCAGTATTTT.

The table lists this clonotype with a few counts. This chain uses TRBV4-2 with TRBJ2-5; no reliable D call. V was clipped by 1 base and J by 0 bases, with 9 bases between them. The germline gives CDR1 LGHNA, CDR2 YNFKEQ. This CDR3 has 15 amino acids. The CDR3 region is CASSQADRDQETQYF. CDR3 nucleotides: TGTGCCAGCAGCCAAGCCGACCGAGACCAAGAGACCCAGTACTTC.

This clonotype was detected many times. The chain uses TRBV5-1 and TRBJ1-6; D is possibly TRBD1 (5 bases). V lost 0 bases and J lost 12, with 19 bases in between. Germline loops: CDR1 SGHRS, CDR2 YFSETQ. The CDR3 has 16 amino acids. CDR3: CASSLEGGAGTLPLHF. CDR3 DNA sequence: TGCGCCAGCAGCTTGGAAGGCGGGGCAGGGACTTTACCCCTCCACTTT.

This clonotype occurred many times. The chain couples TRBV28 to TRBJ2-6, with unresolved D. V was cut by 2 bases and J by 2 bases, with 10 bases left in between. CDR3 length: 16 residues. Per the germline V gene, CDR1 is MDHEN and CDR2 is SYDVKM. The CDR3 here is CASSLTGRTGANVLTF. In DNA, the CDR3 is TGTGCCAGCAGTTTAACGGGCCGGACTGGGGCCAACGTCCTGACTTTC. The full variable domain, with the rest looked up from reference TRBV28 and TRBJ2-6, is DVKVTQSSRYLVKRTGEKVFLECVQDMDHENMFWYRQDPGLGLRLIYFSYDVKMKEKGDIPEGYSVSREKKERFSLILESASTNQTSMYLCASSLTGRTGANVLTFGAGSRLTVL.

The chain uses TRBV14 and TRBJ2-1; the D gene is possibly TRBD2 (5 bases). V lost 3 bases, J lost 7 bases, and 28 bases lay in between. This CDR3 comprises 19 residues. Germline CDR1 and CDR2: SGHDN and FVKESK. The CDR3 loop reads CASSHRYLINPTRDNEQFF. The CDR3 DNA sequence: TGTGCCAGCAGCCATAGATATCTAATTAACCCAACTCGGGATAATGAGCAGTTCTTC.

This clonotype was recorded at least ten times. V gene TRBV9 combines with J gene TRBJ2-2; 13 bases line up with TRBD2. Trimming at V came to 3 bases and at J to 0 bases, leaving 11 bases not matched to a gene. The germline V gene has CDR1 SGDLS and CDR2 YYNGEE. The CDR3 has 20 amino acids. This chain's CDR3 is CASSAPLAGGYYANTGELFF. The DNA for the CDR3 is TGTGCCAGCAGCGCCCCACTAGCGGGGGGGTACTACGCGAACACCGGGGAGCTGTTTTTT.

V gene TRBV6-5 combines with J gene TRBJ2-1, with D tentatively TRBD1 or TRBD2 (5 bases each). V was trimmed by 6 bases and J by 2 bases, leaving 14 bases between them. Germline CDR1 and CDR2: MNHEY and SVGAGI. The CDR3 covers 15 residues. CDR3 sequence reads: CASSVTRGPYNEQFF. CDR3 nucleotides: TGTGCCAGCAGCGTCACGAGGGGTCCCTACAATGAGCAGTTCTTC.

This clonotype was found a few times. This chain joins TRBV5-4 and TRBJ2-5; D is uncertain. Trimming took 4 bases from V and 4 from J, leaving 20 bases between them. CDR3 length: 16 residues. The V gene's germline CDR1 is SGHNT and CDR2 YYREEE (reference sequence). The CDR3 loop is CASSPDPPRRSETQYF. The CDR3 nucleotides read TGTGCCAGCAGCCCTGACCCACCCCGACGGTCAGAGACCCAGTACTTC.

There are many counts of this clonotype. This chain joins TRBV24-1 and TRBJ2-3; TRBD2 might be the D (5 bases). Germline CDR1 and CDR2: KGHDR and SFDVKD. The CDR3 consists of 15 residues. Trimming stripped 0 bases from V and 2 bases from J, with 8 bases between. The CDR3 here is CATSDLMDSTDTQYF. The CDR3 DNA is TGTGCCACCAGTGATTTGATGGACTCCACAGATACGCAGTATTTT.

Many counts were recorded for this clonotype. The CDR3 DNA follows: TGTGCCAGCAGCAAACGACAGCTTAGCAATCAGCCCCAGCATTTT. This encodes CASSKRQLSNQPQHF. This chain links TRBV7-8 with TRBJ1-5; D is possibly TRBD1 (5 bases). Germline CDR1 SGHVS, CDR2 FQNEAQ. V lost 5 bases to trimming and J lost 0 bases, with 11 bases between them. The CDR3 has 15 amino acids.

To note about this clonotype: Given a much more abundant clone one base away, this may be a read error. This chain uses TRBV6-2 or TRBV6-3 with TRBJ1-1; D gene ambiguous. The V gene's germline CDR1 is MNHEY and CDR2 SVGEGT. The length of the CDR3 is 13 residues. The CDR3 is CASSYREATGAFF. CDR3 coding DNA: TGTGCCAGCAGTTACAGGGAGGCCACTGGAGCTTTCTTT.

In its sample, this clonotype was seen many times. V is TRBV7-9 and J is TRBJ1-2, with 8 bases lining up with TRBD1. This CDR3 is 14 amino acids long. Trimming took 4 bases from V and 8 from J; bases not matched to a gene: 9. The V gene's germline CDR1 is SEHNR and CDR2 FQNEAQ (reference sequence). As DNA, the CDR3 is TGTGCCAGCAGCTCCGAGGACAGGGCCTTCGGCTACACCTTC. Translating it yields CASSSEDRAFGYTF.